Below, 28 T cell receptor beta chains from the same sample are listed, as sequenced in a study of T cell responses to AZD1222 COVID-19 vaccine. Sequenced by immunoSEQ multiplex PCR; TCRdb stores in-frame clones only, minus some. The sample lists some 64,000 clones, about 83% occurring once. The specimen was peripheral blood, collected on day 0 of AZD1222 vaccination. These receptors were obtained from an adult in good health.

This clone occurred a few times. The genes are TRBV15 and TRBJ2-1, with D unresolved. The V end was cut by 0 bases, the J end by 6 bases, with 12 bases between. Looked up from germline, CDR1 is LNHNV and CDR2 is YYDKDF (reference sequence). The CDR3 consists of 15 residues. The CDR3 DNA follows: TGTGCCACCAGCAGAGAGGACCCGATGTTCAATGAGCAGTTCTTC. Translation: CATSREDPMFNEQFF.

This clone has more than one count but fewer than ten. The gene calls are TRBV7-9 and TRBJ1-1; TRBD1 agrees at 7 bases. V lost 5 bases and J lost 2; bases outside the gene matches: 11. Germline V gene sequence: CDR1 SEHNR, CDR2 FQNEAQ (reference sequence). This CDR3 contains 16 residues. In DNA form, the CDR3 reads TGTGCCAGCAGCGATCCCGGGACAGATAGTAACACTGAAGCTTTCTTT. This sequence encodes CASSDPGTDSNTEAFF.

CDR3 DNA: TGTGCCAGCAGCTTAGGAGGGTATAGCAATCAGCCCCAGCATTTT. Protein: CASSLGGYSNQPQHF. The chain couples TRBV5-6 to TRBJ1-5; D not certain. The germline V gene has CDR1 SGHDT and CDR2 YYEEEE. The CDR3 spans 15 residues. V lost 2 bases and J lost 0, with 9 bases in between.

V is TRBV5-5 and J is TRBJ2-1; D call uncertain. Per germline, CDR1 SGHKS and CDR2 YYEKEE (reference sequence). This CDR3 spans 17 amino acids. V gave up 0 bases and J gave up 0 bases, with 13 bases separating them. The CDR3 nucleotides are TGTGCCAGCAGCTTGGCAGGCGCACCGAGCTCCTACAATGAGCAGTTCTTC. Amino acids: CASSLAGAPSSYNEQFF.

The chain joins TRBV6-2 or TRBV6-3 to TRBJ1-6, with D unclear. CDR1 MNHEY and CDR2 SVGEGT come from the germline V gene. The length of the CDR3 is 15 residues. V dropped 5 bases and J dropped 9 bases, with 17 bases sitting between them. The CDR3 region is CASSLPSRSVSPLHF. CDR3 DNA sequence: TGTGCCAGCAGTCTGCCAAGCAGATCGGTTTCACCCCTCCACTTT.

This clone was observed once. The chain uses TRBV5-1 and TRBJ1-1; 8 nucleotides agree with TRBD1. The V gene end was trimmed by 2 bases and the J gene end by 4 bases; junction bases not matched to a gene: 1. CDR1 SGHRS and CDR2 YFSETQ come from the germline V gene. The CDR3 sequence is 13 residues long. The CDR3 here is CASSFGTGTEAFF. The CDR3 bases are TGCGCCAGCAGCTTTGGGACAGGCACTGAAGCTTTCTTT.

The rearrangement links TRBV5-1 to TRBJ2-7; TRBD2 aligns across 9 bases. The length of the CDR3 is 17 residues. V gave up 1 base and J gave up 1 base; unmatched junction bases: 9. Per germline, CDR1 SGHRS and CDR2 YFSETQ. CDR3 DNA sequence: TGCGCCAGCAGCTTGTTAGCGGGGGCTACTAAATCCTACGAGCAGTACTTC. Translation gives CASSLLAGATKSYEQYF.

V is TRBV7-9 and J is TRBJ1-2; possible D gene TRBD1, 6 bases. CDR1 and CDR2 (germline): SEHNR, FQNEAQ (reference sequence). Trimming stripped 5 bases from V and 0 bases from J, with 10 bases between. CDR3 length: 14 residues. The CDR3 region is CASSQGTSNYGYTF. CDR3 DNA sequence: TGTGCCAGCAGCCAGGGGACGTCTAACTATGGCTACACCTTC.

This clone was recorded a few times. The V and J genes are TRBV7-6 and TRBJ2-7; 10 nucleotides agree with TRBD1. V lost 3 bases and J lost 2; bases outside the gene matches: 1. Per the germline V gene, CDR1 is SGHVS and CDR2 is FNYEAQ. The CDR3 spans 14 residues. CDR3 nucleotide sequence: TGTGCCAGCAGCTTCGGGACAGGGGCCTACGAGCAGTACTTC. Its translation is CASSFGTGAYEQYF.

The chain links TRBV3-1 (or the pseudogene TRBV3-2) to TRBJ2-2, with D perhaps being TRBD1 or TRBD2 (5 bases each). There are 14 residues in the CDR3. Looked up from germline, CDR1 is LGHDT and CDR2 is YNNKEL (reference sequence). The ends were cut back, 1 base at V and 9 bases at J, with 12 bases in the middle. The CDR3 nucleotides are TGTGCCAGCAGCCAAGGAGGGGATCCCCGGGAGCTGTTTTTT. Its translation is CASSQGGDPRELFF.

This sequence joins TRBV5-8 and TRBJ2-2; no clear D gene. The germline V gene has CDR1 SGHTS and CDR2 YDEGEE. The CDR3 loop spans 15 amino acids. Between the trimmed V and J ends, which lost 0 bases and 1 base, there was a span of 7 bases. In nucleotides, the CDR3 is TGTGCCAGCAGCTTGGTTCCGAAGAACACCGGGGAGCTGTTTTTT. This gives the protein CASSLVPKNTGELFF.

The chain employs TRBV5-5 and TRBJ1-3, with 7 positions matching TRBD1. This CDR3 region has 14 residues. CDR1 and CDR2 (germline): SGHKS, YYEKEE (reference sequence). The V and J ends lost 4 bases and 8 bases, in that order; junction bases with no gene match: 9. DNA of the CDR3: TGTGCCAGCAGCATCAGGGGGTATGTGGACACCATATATTTT. This codes for CASSIRGYVDTIYF.

The chain carries TRBV3-1 (or the pseudogene TRBV3-2) and TRBJ1-2; 7 nucleotides align to TRBD1. The CDR3 has 14 amino acids. J lost 7 bases, V lost 1 base, and 6 bases had no gene match. Germline V CDR1 and CDR2: LGHDT, YNNKEL (reference sequence). In nucleotides, the CDR3 is TGTGCCAGCAGCCAAGTAGGGGGCGCAGGTGGCTACACCTTC. It codes for CASSQVGGAGGYTF.

This clone was observed once. The chain employs TRBV6-1 and TRBJ1-5, with 7 bases that match TRBD1. V lost 1 base, J lost 8 bases, and 8 bases stayed unmatched. The germline CDR1 and CDR2 sequences are MNHNS and SASEGT. This CDR3 contains 15 residues. This CDR3 is CASSEGGGGGEPQHF. The CDR3 nucleotides read TGTGCCAGCAGTGAAGGGGGAGGGGGCGGAGAGCCCCAGCATTTT.

This chain links TRBV7-2 with TRBJ1-2; no reliable D call. The CDR3 has 15 residues. Germline lookup yields CDR1 SGHTA and CDR2 FQGNSA. V lost 2 bases and J lost 5, with 15 bases in between. The chain's CDR3 is CASSLTPARKYGYTF. CDR3 nucleotides: TGTGCCAGCAGCTTAACCCCTGCAAGGAAATATGGCTACACCTTC. The variable domain in full, with the rest retrieved from reference TRBV7-2 and TRBJ1-2, is GAGVSQSPSNKVTEKGKDVELRCDPISGHTALYWYRQSLGQGLEFLIYFQGNSAPDKSGLPSDRFSAERTGGSVSTLTIQRTQQEDSAVYLCASSLTPARKYGYTFGSGTRLTVV.

The chain is built from TRBV5-1 and TRBJ2-5; D gene ambiguous. The germline V gene encodes CDR1 SGHRS and CDR2 YFSETQ. The CDR3 has 15 amino acids. Between the trimmed V and J ends, which lost 1 base and 5 bases, there was a span of 15 bases. CDR3 DNA: TGCGCCAGCAGCTTGTATCCGGAGTCGCACGAGACCCAGTACTTC. Its translation is CASSLYPESHETQYF.

V and J are TRBV6-6 and TRBJ1-2, with a tentative D call TRBD1 (6 bases). V was cut by 11 bases and J by 4 bases, with 17 bases left in between. The CDR3 has 13 amino acids. Germline V gene data show CDR1 as MNHNY and CDR2 as SVGAGI (reference sequence). In DNA form, the CDR3 reads TGTGCCTACCGACCTTTCAGGGGCTATGGCTACACCTTC. As protein: CAYRPFRGYGYTF.

The chain has TRBV4-2 and TRBJ1-1; no firm D call. The CDR3 has 15 residues. Germline V gene data show CDR1 as LGHNA and CDR2 as YNFKEQ. Trimming took 0 bases from V and 0 from J, leaving 8 bases between them. The CDR3 nucleotides read TGTGCCAGCAGCCAAGACCTTGGTTTGAACACTGAAGCTTTCTTT. Its translation: CASSQDLGLNTEAFF.

The chain recombines TRBV4-1 with TRBJ2-2, with D hard to call. The germline V and J ends were trimmed by 2 bases and 6 bases, with 10 bases remaining between them. Germline lookup yields CDR1 MGHRA and CDR2 YSYEKL. The CDR3 totals 14 residues. The CDR3 nucleotides are TGCGCCAGCAGCCAAAACGAAAAGTCCGGGGAGCTGTTTTTT. Translating it yields CASSQNEKSGELFF.

The chain uses TRBV6-2 or TRBV6-3 and TRBJ2-7; D is unresolved. Trimming pared 2 bases from V and 5 bases from J, leaving 7 bases between. Germline V gene data show CDR1 as MNHEY and CDR2 as SVGEGT. This CDR3 is 12 amino acids long. The DNA of the CDR3 is TGTGCCAGCAGTTACCTCCGCAACGAGCAGTACTTC. It is translated as CASSYLRNEQYF.

The V call is TRBV9, the J call TRBJ1-2, with 9 bases lining up with TRBD1. Germline assignment: CDR1 SGDLS and CDR2 YYNGEE. The CDR3 loop spans 16 amino acids. V shed 2 bases, J shed 4 bases, and the junction held 9 bases outside the gene matches. CDR3 sequence: CASSVTPGQGFYGYTF. In nucleotides, the CDR3 is TGTGCCAGCAGCGTTACCCCGGGACAGGGTTTCTATGGCTACACCTTC.

The chain is built from TRBV19 and TRBJ2-2, with a weak D call TRBD1 (6 bases). Trimming stripped 6 bases from V and 2 bases from J, with 13 bases between. Germline V gene sequence: CDR1 LNHDA, CDR2 SQIVND (reference sequence). The CDR3 covers 15 residues. The CDR3 bases are TGTGCCAGTAGACCACAGGGCAGAAACACCGGGGAGCTGTTTTTT. Translated: CASRPQGRNTGELFF.

J is TRBJ2-3 and V is TRBV9; D perhaps matches TRBD1 (5 bases). The germline V gene has CDR1 SGDLS and CDR2 YYNGEE. V lost 3 bases and J lost 1, with 9 bases in between. The CDR3 is 14 residues long. The CDR3 nucleotides are TGTGCCAGCAGCGCTTCGACAGGCACAGATACGCAGTATTTT. Amino acids: CASSASTGTDTQYF.

The chain recombines TRBV19 with TRBJ1-5; unclear D gene. Germline V lookup: CDR1 LNHDA, CDR2 SQIVND (reference sequence). V lost 4 bases and J 1 base, leaving 5 bases between the germline ends. This CDR3 contains 13 residues. CDR3 coding DNA: TGTGCCAGTAGTACCCAAAGCAATCAGCCCCAGCATTTT. Translation gives CASSTQSNQPQHF.

This chain uses TRBV2 with TRBJ1-2; D not resolved. The CDR3 consists of 16 residues. Germline CDR1 SNHLY, CDR2 FYNNEI. The V and J ends lost 0 bases and 4 bases respectively, with 15 bases between them. CDR3 in DNA: TGTGCCAGCAGTGAAGCGCACGTTGTGGCGGGCTATGGCTACACCTTC. This encodes CASSEAHVVAGYGYTF.

V is TRBV5-1 and J is TRBJ2-5; D is possibly TRBD2 (5 bases). The CDR3 length is 14 residues. Trimming cost V 0 bases and J 0 bases, with 6 bases left between them. From germline, CDR1 is SGHRS and CDR2 YFSETQ. The CDR3 DNA follows: TGCGCCAGCAGCTTGGGACTAAACCAAGAGACCCAGTACTTC. Translating it yields CASSLGLNQETQYF.

This clone was detected once. The CDR3 coding sequence is TGTGCCAGCAGTCTGGACAGGGCAACTGAAGCTTTCTTT. Translating it yields CASSLDRATEAFF. The genes are TRBV6-5 and TRBJ1-1; 8 bases line up with TRBD1. The CDR3 loop spans 13 amino acids. Germline trimming cut 5 bases from V and 5 bases from J; bases unmatched to any gene: 4. CDR1 is MNHEY and CDR2 is SVGAGI in the germline V gene.

The chain carries TRBV14 and TRBJ2-1; D is possibly TRBD1 (6 bases). CDR1 and CDR2 (germline): SGHDN, FVKESK. V was trimmed by 4 bases and J by 9 bases, leaving 16 bases between them. The CDR3 spans 14 residues. CDR3 coding DNA: TGTGCCAGCAGCCGGGGCAGGGGCGAAGGTGAGCAGTTCTTC. Amino acid sequence: CASSRGRGEGEQFF. Full variable domain (remainder filled in from reference TRBV14 and TRBJ2-1): EAGVTQFPSHSVIEKGQTVTLRCDPISGHDNLYWYRRVMGKEIKFLLHFVKESKQDESGMPNNRFLAERTGGTYSTLKVQPAELEDSGVYFCASSRGRGEGEQFFGPGTRLTVL.